This entry describes one T cell receptor beta chain. What it binds is unknown. The CDR3 consists of 13 residues. The germline gives CDR1 SGHNT, CDR2 YYREEE (reference sequence). With 0 bases removed from V and 6 bases from J, the gap between germline ends came to 9 bases. This record comes from a study of OX40 agonist ivuxolimab in advanced cancers. Study results and caveats: The investigators did not determine what antigen specificity the expanded peripheral T cells had. Averaging showed that CD8+ T cells had more expanded clones than CD4+ did. Clonal expansion by week 6 occurred in CD4+ and CD8+ blood T cells (at 0.1 to 3.0 mg/kg).

The data were produced by immunoSEQ multiplex PCR, yet TCRdb's version contains in-frame clones alone and is incomplete. The sample consists of 70,000 to 80,000 clones, about 88% of them appearing once. The chain carries TRBV5-4 and TRBJ1-2; possibly TRBD1 for D (6 bases). This receptor was obtained from an adult with an advanced solid tumor such as melanoma, head and neck, liver or kidney cancer. The sample was CD4+ or CD8+ T cells sorted from blood, taken in a trial of the OX40 agonist ivuxolimab. The CDR3 loop reads CASSLVQGNGYTF. The DNA for the CDR3 is TGTGCCAGCAGCTTGGTTCAGGGGAATGGCTACACCTTC.